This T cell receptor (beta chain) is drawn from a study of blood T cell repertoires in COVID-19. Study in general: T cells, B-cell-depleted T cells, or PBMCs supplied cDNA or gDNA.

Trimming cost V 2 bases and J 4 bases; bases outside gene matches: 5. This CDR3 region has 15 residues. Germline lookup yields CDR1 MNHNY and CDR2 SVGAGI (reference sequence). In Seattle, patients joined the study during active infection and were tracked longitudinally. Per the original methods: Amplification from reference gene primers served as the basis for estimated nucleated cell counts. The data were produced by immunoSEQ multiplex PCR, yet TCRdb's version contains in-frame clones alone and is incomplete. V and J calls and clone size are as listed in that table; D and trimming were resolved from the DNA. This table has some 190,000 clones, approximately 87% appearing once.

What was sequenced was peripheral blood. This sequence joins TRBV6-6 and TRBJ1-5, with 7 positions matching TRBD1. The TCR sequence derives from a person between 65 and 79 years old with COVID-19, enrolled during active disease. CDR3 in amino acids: CASSYPGGGNQPQHF. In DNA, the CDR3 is TGTGCCAGCAGTTACCCAGGGGGTGGGAATCAGCCCCAGCATTTT.